This T cell receptor (beta chain) is from a study of T-cell reconstitution after alpha-beta-depleted transplantation in children. Germline CDR1 and CDR2: LNHNV and YYDKDF (reference sequence). V was pared by 7 bases and J by 6 bases, with 8 bases of the junction left unmatched. CDR3 length: 15 residues. During its preparation, the TCRbeta library received unique molecular identifiers. TCRdb re-called the PCR reads with MiXCR, one entry per CDR3 protein. The table has 700,000 to 850,000 distinct CDR3 sequences, 15% to 20% seen once. This clonotype was seen ten or more times. Its matching antigen is unknown. Study-wide results and caveats: Expanded graft clones, several hundred of them, were reportedly the source of alpha-beta T cells about two months after transplant. Hyperexpanded clones declined; after one year, newly produced T cells mostly supplied diversity. After transplant, high TCRbeta diversity at day 60 in some patients arose from surviving recipient T cells and thymic progenitors.

Sample: PBMCs, mostly from graft donor cells, taken 360 days after TCRalphabeta/CD19-depleted stem cell transplant. This receptor was identified in a male patient younger than 18 who had a stem cell transplant for acute lymphoblastic leukemia, so the T cells may come from the graft donor. This chain uses TRBV15 with TRBJ2-1; TRBD2 agrees at 11 bases. The CDR3 region has the DNA TGTGCCACCACCCTCGGGACTAGCGGTTCCAATGAGCAGTTCTTC. Encoded protein: CATTLGTSGSNEQFF. Looking up the rest from reference TRBV15 and TRBJ2-1 gives the full variable domain: DAMVIQNPRYQVTQFGKPVTLSCSQTLNHNVMYWYQQKSSQAPKLLFHYYDKDFNNEADTPDNFQSRRPNTSFCFLDIRSPGLGDTAMYLCATTLGTSGSNEQFFGPGTRLTVL.